This TCR beta chain was identified in a study of T cells after yellow fever vaccination. Study-level findings and limits: A small proportion of clonotypes was detected in both the CD4 and CD8 compartments. Post-booster reappearance was seen for most primary-vaccination clones (roughly 96% CD4, around 90% CD8).

The CDR3 extends over 14 amino acids. CDR1 and CDR2 from the germline V gene are SGHRS and YFSETQ. With 2 bases clipped from V and 6 bases from J, the junction kept 3 bases outside the gene matches. This clonotype showed up just a few times. Its cognate antigen is unknown. The 5'RACE template-switching step produced TCR cDNA and added a universal primer site and UMIs. TCRdb re-derived calls from the 5' RACE reads in MiXCR, one entry per CDR3 protein. The data hold 360,000 or so distinct CDR3 sequences, with around 10% observed a single time. The gene calls are TRBV5-1 and TRBJ2-2; 8 bases fit TRBD2. The sequence came from a man aged 18-30 years who received the YFV17D yellow fever vaccine. Sequenced material: PBMCs, taken on the day of the first yellow fever vaccination. This CDR3 is CASSFGGAPGELFF. CDR3 DNA: TGCGCCAGCAGCTTCGGGGGGGCTCCCGGGGAGCTGTTTTTT.